This TCR beta chain comes out of a study of regulatory T cells in long-lasting Graves disease. With 3 bases clipped from V and 1 base from J, the junction kept 20 bases outside the gene matches. Germline V gene data show CDR1 as SGHDT and CDR2 as YYEEEE. The CDR3 totals 21 residues. The time point: persistent/refractory GD, antithyroid drugs over 5 years with positive TRAb. From RNA extracted from PBMCs, the TCR library was made. This clonotype was counted only a few times. Arm-PCR of CDR3 regions with iRepertoire HTBI primers generated TCR beta libraries. MiXCR, applied by TCRdb to the multiplex PCR reads, yields one record per CDR3 protein. The repertoire includes roughly 400,000 distinct CDR3 sequences, roughly a fifth of them detected once, and 13% to 15% sits in the top ten.

The chain is built from TRBV5-6 and TRBJ2-2, with TRBD2 matching 8 bases. Sequencing used peripheral blood mononuclear cells (PBMCs), obtained when the disease was refractory, from a patient treated with antithyroid drugs. The TCR was taken from a female donor with Graves disease. The CDR3 DNA sequence: TGTGCCAGCAGCTCCCCCTCTGCCTGGGCTAGCGGGCGATGGAACACCGGGGAGCTGTTTTTT. Its protein is CASSSPSAWASGRWNTGELFF.